Below, one T cell receptor beta chain is given with its context. Antigen unknown. This could be a read error, since a much larger clone is one nucleotide away. This sample is part of a study of T-cell reconstitution after alpha-beta-depleted transplantation in children. This CDR3 contains 12 residues. The V end was cut by 3 bases, the J end by 15 bases, with 18 bases between. CDR1 SQVTM and CDR2 ANQGSEA come from the germline V gene. Whole-study results and caveats: Several hundred graft clones that had expanded were reportedly the source of alpha-beta T cells about two months after transplant. From newly produced T cells came most of the T-cell counts and diversity one year after transplant.

TCRbeta library construction was performed incorporating unique molecular identifiers. TCRdb used MiXCR to reprocess the PCR reads, holding one entry per CDR3 protein. The data hold roughly 500,000 distinct CDR3 sequences, with roughly 10% observed a single time. Material: PBMCs, obtained before TCRalphabeta/CD19-depleted stem cell transplant. This clonotype originated in a child aged 2 to 15 with inherited bone marrow failure, due to receive a stem cell transplant. The rearrangement uses TRBV29-1 and TRBJ2-1; D unresolved. CDR3 loop: CSVDKGVSLRFF. For the CDR3, the DNA is TGCAGCGTTGATAAAGGCGTGAGCCTTCGGTTCTTC.